The present TCR beta chain was sequenced within a study of T cell responses to AZD1222 COVID-19 vaccine. A note on this clone: Antigen unknown.

Germline V CDR1 and CDR2: MGHRA, YSYEKL. CDR3 length: 15 amino acids. V was clipped by 4 bases and J by 5 bases; unmatched bases: 6. Study findings and constraints: At baseline, seropositivity was found in only 5 to 7 AZD1222 recipients. Most donors were white British, females outnumbered males, and clonal diversity was possibly underestimated. Once two AZD1222 doses were given, Spike-specific TCR breadth and depth went up. Repertoire sampling happened only post peak T cell response.

Using immunoSEQ multiplex PCR, the repertoire was profiled, and TCRdb retains in-frame clones only, with some absent. The table records approximately 130,000 clones, 80% to 90% of them present only once. The sequences come from peripheral blood, collected on day 0 of MenACWY control vaccination. The chain is built from TRBV4-1 and TRBJ1-5, with 9 bases aligning to TRBD1. The sequence was collected from an adult in good health. DNA of the CDR3: TGCGCCAGCAGCCGTCAGCGGACAGGGGATCAGCCCCAGCATTTT. As protein: CASSRQRTGDQPQHF.